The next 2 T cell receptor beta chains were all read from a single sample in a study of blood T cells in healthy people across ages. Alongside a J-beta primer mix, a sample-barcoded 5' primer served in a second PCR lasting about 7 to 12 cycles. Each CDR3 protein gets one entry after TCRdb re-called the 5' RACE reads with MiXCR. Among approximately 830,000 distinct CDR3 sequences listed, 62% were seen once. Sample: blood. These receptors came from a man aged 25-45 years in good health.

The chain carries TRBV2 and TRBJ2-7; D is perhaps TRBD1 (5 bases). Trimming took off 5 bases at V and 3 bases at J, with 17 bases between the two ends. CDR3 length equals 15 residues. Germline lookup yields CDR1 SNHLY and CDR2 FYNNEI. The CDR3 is CASSRSPQGYYEQYF. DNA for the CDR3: TGTGCCAGCAGTCGCTCCCCGCAGGGTTACTACGAGCAGTACTTC.

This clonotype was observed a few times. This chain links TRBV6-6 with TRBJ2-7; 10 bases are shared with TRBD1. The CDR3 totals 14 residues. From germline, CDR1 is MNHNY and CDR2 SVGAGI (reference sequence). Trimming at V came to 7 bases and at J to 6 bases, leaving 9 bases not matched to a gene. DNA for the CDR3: TGTGCCAGCAATACCGGGACAGGGGAGGGCGAGCAGTACTTC. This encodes CASNTGTGEGEQYF.